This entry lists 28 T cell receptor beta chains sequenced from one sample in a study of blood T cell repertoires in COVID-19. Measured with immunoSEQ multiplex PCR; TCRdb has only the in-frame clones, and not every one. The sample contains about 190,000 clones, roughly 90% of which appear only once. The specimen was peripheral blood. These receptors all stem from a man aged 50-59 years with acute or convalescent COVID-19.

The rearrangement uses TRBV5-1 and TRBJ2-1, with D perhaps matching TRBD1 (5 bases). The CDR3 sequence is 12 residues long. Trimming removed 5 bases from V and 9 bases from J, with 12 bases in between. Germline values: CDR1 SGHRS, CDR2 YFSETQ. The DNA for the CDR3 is TGCGCCAGCAGGACAGCTCCGAGTGAGCAGTTCTTC. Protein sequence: CASRTAPSEQFF.

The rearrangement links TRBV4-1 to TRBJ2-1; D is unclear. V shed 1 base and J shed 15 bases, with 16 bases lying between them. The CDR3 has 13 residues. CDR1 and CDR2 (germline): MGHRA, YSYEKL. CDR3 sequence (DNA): TGCGCCAGCAGCCAAGTACTCGAGAGGCAGCCGTTCTTC. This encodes CASSQVLERQPFF.

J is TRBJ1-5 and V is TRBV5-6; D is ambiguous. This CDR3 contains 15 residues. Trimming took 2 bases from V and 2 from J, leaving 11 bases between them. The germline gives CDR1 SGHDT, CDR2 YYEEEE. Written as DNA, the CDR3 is TGTGCCAGCAGCTTTGGAGGAGGGCGCAATCAGCCCCAGCATTTT. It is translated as CASSFGGGRNQPQHF.

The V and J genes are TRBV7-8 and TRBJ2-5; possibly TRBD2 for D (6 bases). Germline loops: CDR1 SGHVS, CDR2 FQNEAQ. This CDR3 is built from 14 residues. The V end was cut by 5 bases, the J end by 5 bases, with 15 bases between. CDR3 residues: CASSAGRNRETQYF. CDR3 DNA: TGTGCCAGCAGCGCCGGGAGAAATCGGGAGACCCAGTACTTC.

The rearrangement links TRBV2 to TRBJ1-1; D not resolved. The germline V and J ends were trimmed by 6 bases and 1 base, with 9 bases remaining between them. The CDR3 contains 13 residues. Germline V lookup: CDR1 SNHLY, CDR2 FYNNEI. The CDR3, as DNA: TGTGCCAGCAGGGAGACCGAGAACACTGAAGCTTTCTTT. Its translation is CASRETENTEAFF.

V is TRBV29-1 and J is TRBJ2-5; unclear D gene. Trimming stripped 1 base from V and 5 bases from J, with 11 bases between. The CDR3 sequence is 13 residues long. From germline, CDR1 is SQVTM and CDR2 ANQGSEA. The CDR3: CSVEGNYGETQYF. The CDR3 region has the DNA TGCAGCGTTGAAGGGAATTACGGGGAGACCCAGTACTTC.

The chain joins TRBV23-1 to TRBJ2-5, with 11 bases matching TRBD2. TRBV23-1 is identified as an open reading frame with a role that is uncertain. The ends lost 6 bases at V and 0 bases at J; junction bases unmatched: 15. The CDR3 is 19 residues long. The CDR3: CASSSRSGGVHPYQETQYF. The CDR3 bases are TGCGCCAGCAGCAGCCGTAGCGGGGGGGTCCACCCCTACCAAGAGACCCAGTACTTC.

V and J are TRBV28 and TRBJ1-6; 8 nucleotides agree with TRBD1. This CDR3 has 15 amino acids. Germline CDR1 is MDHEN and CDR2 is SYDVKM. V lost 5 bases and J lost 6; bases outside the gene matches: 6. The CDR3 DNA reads TGTGCCAGCAGTCGGTGGGACAGGTCTAATTCACCCCTCCACTTT. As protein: CASSRWDRSNSPLHF.

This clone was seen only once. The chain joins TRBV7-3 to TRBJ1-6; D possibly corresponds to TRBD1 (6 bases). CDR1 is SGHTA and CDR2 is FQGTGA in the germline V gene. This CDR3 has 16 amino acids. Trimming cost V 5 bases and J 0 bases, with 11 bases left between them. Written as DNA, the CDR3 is TGTGCCAGCAGCCCAAGGGGGAGCTCCTATAATTCACCCCTCCACTTT. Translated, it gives CASSPRGSSYNSPLHF.

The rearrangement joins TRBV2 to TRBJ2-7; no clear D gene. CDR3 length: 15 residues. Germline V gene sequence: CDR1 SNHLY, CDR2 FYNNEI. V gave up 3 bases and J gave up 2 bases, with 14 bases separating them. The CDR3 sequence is CASSDRVVSTYEQYF. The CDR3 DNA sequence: TGTGCCAGCAGTGATCGGGTAGTTTCAACCTACGAGCAGTACTTC.

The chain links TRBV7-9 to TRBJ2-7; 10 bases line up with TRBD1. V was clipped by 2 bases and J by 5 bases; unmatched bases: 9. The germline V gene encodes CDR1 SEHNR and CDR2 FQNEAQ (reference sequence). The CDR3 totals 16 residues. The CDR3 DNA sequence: TGTGCCAGCAGCTTAAGGGAGGGGACAGGGGTCCACGAGCAGTACTTC. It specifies CASSLREGTGVHEQYF.

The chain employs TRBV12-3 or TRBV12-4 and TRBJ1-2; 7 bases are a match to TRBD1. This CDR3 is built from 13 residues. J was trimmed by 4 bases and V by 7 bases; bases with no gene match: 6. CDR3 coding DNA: TGTGCCAGCACCCTGGGACAGTTCTATGGCTACACCTTC. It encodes CASTLGQFYGYTF.

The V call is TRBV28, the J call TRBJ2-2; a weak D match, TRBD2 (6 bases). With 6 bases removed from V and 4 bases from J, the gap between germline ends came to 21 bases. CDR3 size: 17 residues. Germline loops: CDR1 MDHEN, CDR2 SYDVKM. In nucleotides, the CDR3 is TGTGCCAGCAGCCGGTCGGGTGCTAGCGACTCCACCGGGGAGCTGTTTTTT. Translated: CASSRSGASDSTGELFF.

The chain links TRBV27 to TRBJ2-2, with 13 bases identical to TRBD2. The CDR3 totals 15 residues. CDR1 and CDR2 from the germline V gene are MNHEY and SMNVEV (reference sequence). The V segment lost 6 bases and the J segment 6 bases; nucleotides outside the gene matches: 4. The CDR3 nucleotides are TGTGCCAGCAGCGGGACTAGCGGGATCTCCGGGGAGCTGTTTTTT. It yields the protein CASSGTSGISGELFF.

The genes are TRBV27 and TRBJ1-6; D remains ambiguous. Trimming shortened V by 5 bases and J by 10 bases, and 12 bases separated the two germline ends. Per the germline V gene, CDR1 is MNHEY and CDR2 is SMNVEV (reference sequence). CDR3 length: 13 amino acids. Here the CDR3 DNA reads TGTGCCAGCAGTCCCGCCCGGGAGTCACCCCTCCACTTT. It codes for CASSPARESPLHF.

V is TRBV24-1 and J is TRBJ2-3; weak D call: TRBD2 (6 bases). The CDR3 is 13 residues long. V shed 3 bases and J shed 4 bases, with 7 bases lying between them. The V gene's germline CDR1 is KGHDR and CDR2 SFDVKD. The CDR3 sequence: CATSDRLADTQYF. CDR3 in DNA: TGTGCCACCAGTGATCGACTAGCAGATACGCAGTATTTT.

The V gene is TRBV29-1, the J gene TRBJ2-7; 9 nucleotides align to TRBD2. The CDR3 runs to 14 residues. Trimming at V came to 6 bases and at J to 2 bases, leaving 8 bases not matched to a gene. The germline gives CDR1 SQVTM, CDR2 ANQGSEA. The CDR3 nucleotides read TGCAGCGTCGTCGGGACTAGCACAGCCTACGAGCAGTACTTC. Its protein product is CSVVGTSTAYEQYF.

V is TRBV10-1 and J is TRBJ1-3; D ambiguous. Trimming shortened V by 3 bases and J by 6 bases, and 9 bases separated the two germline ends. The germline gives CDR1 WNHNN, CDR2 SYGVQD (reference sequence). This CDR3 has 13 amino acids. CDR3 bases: TGCGCCAGCAGTGAATCGGGAGCAAACACCATATATTTT. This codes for CASSESGANTIYF.

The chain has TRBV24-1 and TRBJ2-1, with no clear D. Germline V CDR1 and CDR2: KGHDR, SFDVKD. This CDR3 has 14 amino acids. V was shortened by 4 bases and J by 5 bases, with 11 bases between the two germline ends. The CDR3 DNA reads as TGTGCCACCAGTGAAGCAAACAGAAACAATGAGCAGTTCTTC. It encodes CATSEANRNNEQFF.

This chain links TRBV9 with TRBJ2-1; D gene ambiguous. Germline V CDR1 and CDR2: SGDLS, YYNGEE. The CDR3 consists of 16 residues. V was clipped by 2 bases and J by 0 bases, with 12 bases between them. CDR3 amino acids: CASSVAAASSYNEQFF. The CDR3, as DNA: TGTGCCAGCAGCGTGGCCGCGGCTAGCTCCTACAATGAGCAGTTCTTC.

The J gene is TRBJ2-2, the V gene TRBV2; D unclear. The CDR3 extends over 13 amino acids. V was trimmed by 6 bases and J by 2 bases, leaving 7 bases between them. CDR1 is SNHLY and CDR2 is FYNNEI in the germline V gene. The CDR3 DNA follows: TGTGCCAGCAGCGAAACTAACACCGGGGAGCTGTTTTTT. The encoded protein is CASSETNTGELFF.

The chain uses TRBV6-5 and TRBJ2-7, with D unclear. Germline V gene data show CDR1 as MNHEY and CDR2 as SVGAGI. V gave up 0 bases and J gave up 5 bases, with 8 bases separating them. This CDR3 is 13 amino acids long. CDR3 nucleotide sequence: TGTGCCAGCAGTTACTCGGAGCAAGACGAGCAGTACTTC. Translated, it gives CASSYSEQDEQYF.

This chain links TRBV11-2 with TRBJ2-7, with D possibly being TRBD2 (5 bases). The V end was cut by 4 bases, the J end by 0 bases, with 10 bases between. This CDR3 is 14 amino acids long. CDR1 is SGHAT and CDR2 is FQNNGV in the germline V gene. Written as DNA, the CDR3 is TGTGCCAGCAGCTCCGAAAGCGGCTCCTACGAGCAGTACGTC. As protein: CASSSESGSYEQYV.

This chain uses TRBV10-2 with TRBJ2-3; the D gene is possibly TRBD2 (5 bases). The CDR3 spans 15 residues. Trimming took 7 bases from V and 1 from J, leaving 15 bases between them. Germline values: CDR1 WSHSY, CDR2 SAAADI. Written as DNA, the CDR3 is TGCGCCAGCACCGAGCGGTACACTGGCACAGATACGCAGTATTTT. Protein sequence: CASTERYTGTDTQYF.

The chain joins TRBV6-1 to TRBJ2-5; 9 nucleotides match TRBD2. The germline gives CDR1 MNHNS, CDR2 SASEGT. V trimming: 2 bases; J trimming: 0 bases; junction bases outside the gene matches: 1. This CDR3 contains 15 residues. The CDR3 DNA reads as TGTGCCAGCAGTGAAACTAGCGGGTACCAAGAGACCCAGTACTTC. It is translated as CASSETSGYQETQYF.

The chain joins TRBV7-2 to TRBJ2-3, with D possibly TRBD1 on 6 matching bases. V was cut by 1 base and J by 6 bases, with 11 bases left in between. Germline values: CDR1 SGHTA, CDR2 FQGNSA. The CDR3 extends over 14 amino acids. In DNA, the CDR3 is TGTGCCAGCAGCTTAGGGGGTAGGGGGGATACGCAGTATTTT. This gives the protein CASSLGGRGDTQYF.

CDR3 residues: CASSGTGTNRDEQFF. The CDR3 nucleotides are TGTGCCAGCTCAGGCACCGGGACAAATAGGGATGAGCAGTTCTTC. J is TRBJ2-1 and V is TRBV18, with D perhaps matching TRBD1 (6 bases). The CDR3 runs to 15 residues. V was trimmed by 5 bases and J by 8 bases, leaving 19 bases between them. Germline assignment: CDR1 KGHSH and CDR2 LQKENI.

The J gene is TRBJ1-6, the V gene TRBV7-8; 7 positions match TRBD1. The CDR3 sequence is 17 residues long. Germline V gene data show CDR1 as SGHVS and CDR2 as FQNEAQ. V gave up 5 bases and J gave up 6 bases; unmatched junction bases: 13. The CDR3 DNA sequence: TGTGCCAGCAGCCCGCGTCCTCGGACAGGCGCTAATTCACCCCTCCACTTT. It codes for CASSPRPRTGANSPLHF.